These 2 T cell receptor beta chains were all obtained from the same sample, sequenced in a study of control samples from healthy donors and cancer patients. Generated by immunoSEQ multiplex PCR, the TCRdb table keeps only in-frame clones and is missing some. Of around 94,000 clones listed, approximately 95% are singletons. Source material: blood. These receptors were collected from a woman in her twenties or thirties in good health.

The chain has TRBV28 and TRBJ2-5; no definite D call. The germline gives CDR1 MDHEN, CDR2 SYDVKM. CDR3 size: 13 residues. The ends were cut back, 0 bases at V and 2 bases at J, with 4 bases in the middle. CDR3: CASSLWGQETQYF. CDR3 nucleotide sequence: TGTGCCAGCAGTTTATGGGGTCAAGAGACCCAGTACTTC.

The chain has TRBV18 and TRBJ2-1; perhaps TRBD2 as D (6 bases). CDR3 size: 17 residues. Germline values: CDR1 KGHSH, CDR2 LQKENI. The V end was cut by 0 bases, the J end by 2 bases, with 14 bases between. DNA of the CDR3: TGTGCCAGCTCACCACCGCCTGAGGCGGGACCCTACAATGAGCAGTTCTTC. Protein: CASSPPPEAGPYNEQFF. Using reference TRBV18 and TRBJ2-1 for the parts outside the CDR3, the full variable domain is NAGVMQNPRHLVRRRGQEARLRCSPMKGHSHVYWYRQLPEEGLKFMVYLQKENIIDESGMPKERFSAEFPKEGPSILRIQQVVRGDSAAYFCASSPPPEAGPYNEQFFGPGTRLTVL.